Presented here are 27 T cell receptor beta chains from one specimen sequenced in a study of persistence of HIV-infected CD4 T cells. The libraries were made with immunoSEQ version 4 in survey mode. Some clones are missing from TCRdb's copy, which holds only in-frame ones; the method was immunoSEQ multiplex PCR. The table records about 30,000 clones, roughly four fifths of them present only once. The stimulus was lysate of CMV-infected fibroblasts, around 10 ug/mL. CD40L/CD69 double-negative CD45RO-high memory CD4+ T cells were collected. Which antigens these TCRs recognize remains unknown. The sequencing used CD4+ T cells sorted from PBMCs after approximately 20-hour stimulation, collected from a patient who received antiretroviral therapy. These receptors all stem from an adult man with HIV who was CMV-seropositive.

This chain uses TRBV29-1 with TRBJ2-1; D tentatively fits TRBD1 or TRBD2 (6 bases each). CDR3 length: 14 amino acids. CDR1 is SQVTM and CDR2 is ANQGSEA in the germline V gene. V lost 7 bases, J lost 4 bases, and 17 bases lay in between. This CDR3 is CSAGRGQGYNEQFF. The CDR3 bases are TGCAGCGCCGGTCGGGGGCAGGGGTACAATGAGCAGTTCTTC.

The chain joins TRBV7-2 to TRBJ2-5, with 8 bases fitting TRBD2. The V gene's germline CDR1 is SGHTA and CDR2 FQGNSA. V gave up 3 bases and J gave up 4 bases; unmatched junction bases: 10. There are 16 residues in the CDR3. The CDR3 DNA is TGTGCCAGCAGCTTGAAGCTGGGCCTAGCGGGAGAGACCCAGTACTTC. It translates to CASSLKLGLAGETQYF.

The J gene is TRBJ2-7, the V gene TRBV14, with a weak D call TRBD2 (5 bases). Per germline, CDR1 SGHDN and CDR2 FVKESK. The CDR3 has 14 amino acids. V was trimmed by 0 bases and J by 2 bases, leaving 8 bases between them. In DNA, the CDR3 is TGTGCCAGCAGCCAAGATTCGGGGACCTACGAGCAGTACTTC. Amino acids: CASSQDSGTYEQYF.

The V call is TRBV7-2, the J call TRBJ1-4; D is ambiguous. The length of the CDR3 is 18 residues. V shed 0 bases and J shed 8 bases, with 22 bases lying between them. CDR1 and CDR2 from the germline V gene are SGHTA and FQGNSA. DNA for the CDR3: TGTGCCAGCAGCTTAGCCACCTCGGGAAGGCCCCGTGGCGAAAAACTGTTTTTT. As protein: CASSLATSGRPRGEKLFF.

This chain connects TRBV5-6 to TRBJ2-3, with D possibly matching TRBD2 (6 bases). Trimming took 2 bases from V and 3 from J, leaving 13 bases between them. CDR1 and CDR2 from the germline V gene are SGHDT and YYEEEE. The CDR3 runs to 15 residues. The CDR3 DNA reads TGTGCCAGCAGCTTATGGGTCGCGGGGACAGATACGCAGTATTTT. Amino acids: CASSLWVAGTDTQYF.

The J gene is TRBJ2-7, the V gene TRBV6-1; D remains ambiguous. Trimming took off 5 bases at V and 7 bases at J, with 12 bases between the two ends. Germline V gene data show CDR1 as MNHNS and CDR2 as SASEGT. The CDR3 sequence is 12 residues long. CDR3 DNA: TGTGCCAGCAGTTTTCGTTCTGGGGAGCAGTACTTC. Amino acid sequence: CASSFRSGEQYF.

This clone was seen only a few times. This rearrangement joins TRBV12-5 to TRBJ2-1; unclear D gene. Trimming removed 3 bases from V and 9 bases from J, with 12 bases in between. CDR3 size: 13 residues. CDR1 and CDR2 (germline): LGHNT, FRNRAP. The CDR3 DNA reads TGTGCTAGTGGTTTAGAGGAATCGGCTGAGCAGTTCTTC. Amino acid sequence: CASGLEESAEQFF.

The rearrangement joins TRBV4-1 to TRBJ1-4; no reliable D call. The germline CDR1 and CDR2 sequences are MGHRA and YSYEKL. The length of the CDR3 is 17 residues. Trimming removed 5 bases at V and 0 bases at J, with 16 bases between. This CDR3 is CASSTDSRAPTNEKLFF. In DNA form, the CDR3 reads TGCGCCAGCAGCACGGACTCCCGGGCACCAACTAATGAAAAACTGTTTTTT.

V usage is TRBV30 and J usage is TRBJ1-6; 9 nucleotides line up with TRBD1. Germline-derived CDR1 and CDR2 are GTSNPN and SVGIG (reference sequence). V was pared by 5 bases and J by 7 bases, with 9 bases of the junction left unmatched. This CDR3 has 15 residues. CDR3 nucleotides: TGTGCCTGGGCAAAACAGGGGGCGAGAAATTCACCCCTCCACTTT. Residues: CAWAKQGARNSPLHF. The complete variable domain, with remaining parts taken from reference TRBV30 and TRBJ1-6, reads SQTIHQWPATLVQPVGSPLSLECTVEGTSNPNLYWYRQAAGRGLQLLFYSVGIGQISSEVPQNLSASRPQDRQFILSSKKLLLSDSGFYLCAWAKQGARNSPLHFGNGTRLTVT.

The J gene is TRBJ2-3, the V gene TRBV27, with D perhaps matching TRBD2 (7 bases). CDR1 and CDR2 (germline): MNHEY, SMNVEV (reference sequence). The CDR3 contains 15 residues. The V and J ends lost 6 bases and 2 bases respectively, with 15 bases between them. This chain's CDR3 is CASRPRGANTDTQYF. The DNA for the CDR3 is TGTGCCAGCAGGCCTCGGGGGGCAAACACAGATACGCAGTATTTT.

The rearrangement links TRBV6-2 or TRBV6-3 to TRBJ2-5, with D possibly being TRBD1 or TRBD2 (5 bases each). In germline, CDR1 is MNHEY, CDR2 SVGEGT. V was clipped by 0 bases and J by 3 bases, with 8 bases between them. The CDR3 spans 14 residues. CDR3 residues: CASSYSTAEETQYF. DNA for the CDR3: TGTGCCAGCAGTTACTCGACAGCGGAAGAGACCCAGTACTTC.

The chain has TRBV14 and TRBJ1-1, with 7 bases fitting TRBD1. Per the germline V gene, CDR1 is SGHDN and CDR2 is FVKESK. The CDR3 has 15 residues. The trim removed 2 bases at V and 2 bases at J, leaving 5 bases unmatched. The CDR3 coding sequence is TGTGCCAGCAGCCAACATACAGGGGTTAACACTGAAGCTTTCTTT. Translating gives CASSQHTGVNTEAFF.

The V call is TRBV3-1 (or the pseudogene TRBV3-2), the J call TRBJ1-1, with a tentative D call TRBD1 (5 bases). There are 15 residues in the CDR3. Germline V gives CDR1 LGHDT, CDR2 YNNKEL (reference sequence). The V end lost 2 bases, the J end lost 6 bases, and 16 bases lay between the germline ends. CDR3 coding DNA: TGTGCCAGCAGCCAAAGAAGGGGCGGGTCCGCTGAAGCTTTCTTT. Translation gives CASSQRRGGSAEAFF.

The chain combines TRBV19 with TRBJ2-5; 8 positions match TRBD1. The CDR3 consists of 16 residues. J was trimmed by 4 bases and V by 5 bases; bases with no gene match: 12. Germline CDR1 reads LNHDA; CDR2 reads SQIVND (reference sequence). The CDR3 bases are TGTGCCAGTAGTGGTCAATTCGACAGGGGTAGAGAGACCCAGTACTTC. Residues: CASSGQFDRGRETQYF.

This chain uses TRBV30 with TRBJ2-6, with no clear D. Trimming removed 3 bases at V and 0 bases at J, with 9 bases between. This CDR3 is built from 15 residues. Germline CDR1 and CDR2: GTSNPN and SVGIG (reference sequence). CDR3 sequence reads: CAWRFGISGANVLTF. The CDR3 nucleotides read TGTGCCTGGAGGTTTGGAATCTCTGGGGCCAACGTCCTGACTTTC.

The chain recombines TRBV7-9 with TRBJ2-2, with 8 positions matching TRBD1. This CDR3 is built from 15 residues. With V trimmed by 6 bases and J by 7 bases, 10 bases remained unmatched. Germline V gene data show CDR1 as SEHNR and CDR2 as FQNEAQ (reference sequence). CDR3 residues: CASRIGTGTIGELFF. CDR3 in DNA: TGTGCCAGCAGGATAGGGACAGGAACAATCGGGGAGCTGTTTTTT. The full variable domain, rest sourced from reference TRBV7-9 and TRBJ2-2, is DTGVSQNPRHKITKRGQNVTFRCDPISEHNRLYWYRQTLGQGPEFLTYFQNEAQLEKSRLLSDRFSAERPKGSFSTLEIQRTEQGDSAMYLCASRIGTGTIGELFFGEGSRLTVL.

The rearrangement joins TRBV19 to TRBJ1-6; no clear D gene. CDR1 is LNHDA, CDR2 SQIVND, per germline (reference sequence). The CDR3 runs to 12 residues. V gave up 5 bases and J gave up 10 bases, with 9 bases separating them. For the CDR3, the DNA is TGTGCCAGTAGTTTTAGTAACTCACCCCTCCACTTT. Encoded protein: CASSFSNSPLHF.

The V gene is TRBV7-9, the J gene TRBJ2-3; 9 nucleotides line up with TRBD1. The CDR3 spans 15 residues. The V segment lost 6 bases and the J segment 4 bases; nucleotides outside the gene matches: 8. Germline-derived CDR1 and CDR2 are SEHNR and FQNEAQ (reference sequence). CDR3 in amino acids: CASRGQGGPPDTQYF. The CDR3 region has the DNA TGTGCCAGCAGGGGACAGGGAGGCCCCCCAGATACGCAGTATTTT. The whole variable domain, filled in from reference TRBV7-9 and TRBJ2-3, reads DTGVSQNPRHKITKRGQNVTFRCDPISEHNRLYWYRQTLGQGPEFLTYFQNEAQLEKSRLLSDRFSAERPKGSFSTLEIQRTEQGDSAMYLCASRGQGGPPDTQYFGPGTRLTVL.

The rearrangement uses TRBV11-1 and TRBJ1-1, with a possible D match to TRBD1 (6 bases). The V end was cut by 4 bases, the J end by 6 bases, with 15 bases between. Germline-derived CDR1 and CDR2 are SGHAT and FQDESV (reference sequence). CDR3 length: 14 residues. CDR3 DNA sequence: TGTGCCAGCAGCTCCTTGGGGGCTGGATCTGAAGCTTTCTTT. Amino acid sequence: CASSSLGAGSEAFF.

The rearrangement uses TRBV11-3 and TRBJ2-1; D uncertain. This CDR3 region has 13 residues. The ends were cut back, 4 bases at V and 5 bases at J, with 9 bases in the middle. CDR1 and CDR2 (germline): SGHNT, YENEEA. CDR3 protein: CASSYYFHNEQFF. The CDR3 DNA follows: TGTGCCAGCAGCTATTACTTCCACAATGAGCAGTTCTTC.

This clone was found once. The chain has TRBV7-9 and TRBJ1-2; D is unresolved. Between the trimmed V and J ends, which lost 5 bases and 0 bases, there was a span of 19 bases. The CDR3 is 17 residues long. CDR1 is SEHNR, CDR2 FQNEAQ, per germline (reference sequence). The DNA for the CDR3 is TGTGCCAGCAGCCCCCTCGGCCTTGGCGGATCTAACTATGGCTACACCTTC. Its protein is CASSPLGLGGSNYGYTF. Variable domain in full (rest from reference TRBV7-9 and TRBJ1-2): DTGVSQNPRHKITKRGQNVTFRCDPISEHNRLYWYRQTLGQGPEFLTYFQNEAQLEKSRLLSDRFSAERPKGSFSTLEIQRTEQGDSAMYLCASSPLGLGGSNYGYTFGSGTRLTVV.

This clone was detected once. V usage is TRBV5-1 and J usage is TRBJ1-3, with 7 bases matching TRBD1. The junction had 7 bases not matched to a gene; V was cut back by 3 bases and J by 4 bases. The CDR3 sequence is 15 residues long. CDR1 SGHRS and CDR2 YFSETQ come from the germline V gene. Here the CDR3 reads CASSWRGLDGNTIYF. The CDR3 coding sequence is TGCGCCAGCAGCTGGAGGGGGCTCGACGGAAACACCATATATTTT.

The V gene is TRBV28, the J gene TRBJ1-1; D unresolved. The CDR3 has 14 amino acids. V lost 5 bases, J lost 1 base, and 11 bases lay in between. Looked up from germline, CDR1 is MDHEN and CDR2 is SYDVKM. The CDR3 region has the DNA TGTGCCAGCAGTGCACGGGTGAGGAACACTGAAGCTTTCTTT. Amino acid sequence: CASSARVRNTEAFF.

This clone occurred a few times. CDR3 coding DNA: TGTGCCAGCAGCACTAGCGGGGGGGCGGGTGAGCAGTTCTTC. Its translation is CASSTSGGAGEQFF. This chain joins TRBV7-2 and TRBJ2-1; 13 nucleotides line up with TRBD2. V gave up 5 bases and J gave up 9 bases; unmatched junction bases: 4. The CDR3 has 14 amino acids. Germline V gives CDR1 SGHTA, CDR2 FQGNSA.

The chain is built from TRBV24-1 and TRBJ2-7; TRBD1 or TRBD2 may be the D gene (5 bases each). Germline V gene sequence: CDR1 KGHDR, CDR2 SFDVKD. The CDR3 is made up of 15 amino acids. Trimming removed 5 bases at V and 0 bases at J, with 13 bases between. In DNA form, the CDR3 reads TGTGCCACCAGTGGTAGGGACGGGTCCTCCTACGAGCAGTACTTC. This gives the protein CATSGRDGSSYEQYF.

The CDR3 spells CASSSTGYEQYF. The CDR3 nucleotides are TGTGCCAGCAGCTCGACAGGGTACGAGCAGTACTTC. The J gene is TRBJ2-7, the V gene TRBV7-9; 7 positions match TRBD1. The CDR3 has 12 amino acids. V shed 4 bases, J shed 4 bases, and the junction held 1 base outside the gene matches. Germline lookup yields CDR1 SEHNR and CDR2 FQNEAQ (reference sequence).

The genes are TRBV7-2 and TRBJ2-5; 8 nucleotides align to TRBD1. Germline CDR1 SGHTA, CDR2 FQGNSA. Germline trimming cut 3 bases from V and 4 bases from J; bases unmatched to any gene: 10. The CDR3 is made up of 16 amino acids. CDR3: CASSLGDRPWGETQYF. In nucleotides, the CDR3 is TGTGCCAGCAGCTTGGGGGACAGGCCCTGGGGAGAGACCCAGTACTTC.